The 20 T cell receptor beta chains below come from one sample, sequenced in a study of blood T cell repertoires in COVID-19. Some clones are missing from TCRdb's copy, which holds only in-frame ones; the method was immunoSEQ multiplex PCR. In the table there are approximately 190,000 clones, 65% to 85% of which are singletons. The sample comprised peripheral blood. These receptors originate from a man between 60 and 75 years old with active or convalescent COVID-19.

The rearrangement links TRBV18 to TRBJ2-1; D is possibly TRBD2 (5 bases). Per germline, CDR1 KGHSH and CDR2 LQKENI. The CDR3 spans 15 residues. V lost 0 bases, J lost 7 bases, and 13 bases lay in between. The CDR3 loop reads CASSPPSGWENEQFF. The CDR3 DNA reads as TGTGCCAGCTCACCACCGTCCGGGTGGGAGAATGAGCAGTTCTTC.

V gene TRBV6-6 combines with J gene TRBJ2-6; D is unclear. This CDR3 is 16 amino acids long. The germline CDR1 and CDR2 sequences are MNHNY and SVGAGI (reference sequence). The V and J ends lost 8 bases and 4 bases respectively, with 18 bases between them. This CDR3 is CASSRGGHLGANVLTF. Here the CDR3 DNA reads TGTGCCAGCTCCCGAGGCGGCCATCTGGGGGCCAACGTCCTGACTTTC.

The V call is TRBV5-5, the J call TRBJ2-5; 7 bases match TRBD2. This CDR3 has 14 amino acids. The germline V gene has CDR1 SGHKS and CDR2 YYEKEE (reference sequence). V shed 1 base and J 5 bases; nucleotides not matched to a gene: 5. The CDR3, as DNA: TGTGCCAGCAGCTTGTGGGAGGGCTTGGAGACCCAGTACTTC. Protein: CASSLWEGLETQYF.

This sequence joins TRBV2 and TRBJ2-2; perhaps TRBD1 as D (6 bases). This CDR3 has 15 amino acids. The germline V and J ends were trimmed by 6 bases and 2 bases, with 13 bases remaining between them. Looked up from germline, CDR1 is SNHLY and CDR2 is FYNNEI. CDR3 in DNA: TGTGCCAGCAGCTCGGACAGAATCAACACCGGGGAGCTGTTTTTT. Encoded protein: CASSSDRINTGELFF.

The genes are TRBV28 and TRBJ2-1; TRBD2 matches at 10 bases. Germline V gives CDR1 MDHEN, CDR2 SYDVKM. V dropped 7 bases and J dropped 10; count of bases not matched to a gene: 10. The CDR3 is 14 residues long. The DNA of the CDR3 is TGTGCCAGCACACCAAGCGGGAGGGCCCGGGAGCAGTTCTTC. Protein product: CASTPSGRAREQFF.

V gene TRBV28 combines with J gene TRBJ2-2; no clear D gene. Between the trimmed V and J ends, which lost 1 base and 6 bases, there was a span of 3 bases. The CDR3 runs 12 residues. The germline gives CDR1 MDHEN, CDR2 SYDVKM. The CDR3 DNA reads TGTGCCAGCAGTTTATTCGCCGGGGAGCTGTTTTTT. Translating it yields CASSLFAGELFF.

The chain links TRBV7-9 to TRBJ1-3; 9 bases are shared with TRBD1. This CDR3 has 17 residues. V trimming: 3 bases; J trimming: 2 bases; junction bases outside the gene matches: 8. Germline values: CDR1 SEHNR, CDR2 FQNEAQ (reference sequence). CDR3 residues: CASSLGQGSGPGNTIYF. Written as DNA, the CDR3 is TGTGCCAGCAGCTTGGGACAGGGTTCCGGACCTGGAAACACCATATATTTT.

This clone showed up just a few times. V is TRBV18 and J is TRBJ1-1; 7 positions agree with TRBD1. Germline V CDR1 and CDR2: KGHSH, LQKENI. After removal of 3 bases from V and 6 bases from J, the junction contained 10 bases not matched to a gene. The CDR3 has 15 residues. The CDR3 here is CASSPQTGEYAEAFF. As DNA, the CDR3 is TGTGCCAGCTCACCTCAAACAGGGGAATACGCTGAAGCTTTCTTT.

J is TRBJ1-1 and V is TRBV7-2; D perhaps matches TRBD1 (6 bases). This CDR3 region has 15 residues. CDR1 SGHTA and CDR2 FQGNSA come from the germline V gene. V was trimmed by 5 bases and J by 0 bases, leaving 13 bases between them. This chain's CDR3 is CASSPRTGLNTEAFF. Here the CDR3 DNA reads TGTGCCAGCAGCCCACGAACAGGGTTGAACACTGAAGCTTTCTTT. The full variable domain, rest sourced from reference TRBV7-2 and TRBJ1-1, is GAGVSQSPSNKVTEKGKDVELRCDPISGHTALYWYRQSLGQGLEFLIYFQGNSAPDKSGLPSDRFSAERTGGSVSTLTIQRTQQEDSAVYLCASSPRTGLNTEAFFGQGTRLTVV.

This chain joins TRBV11-2 and TRBJ2-2, with D possibly matching TRBD2 (5 bases). Germline lookup yields CDR1 SGHAT and CDR2 FQNNGV. The CDR3 sequence is 12 residues long. Trimming shortened V by 10 bases and J by 6 bases, and 12 bases separated the two germline ends. This CDR3 is CATSGIAGELFF. The CDR3, as DNA: TGTGCCACGAGCGGTATCGCCGGGGAGCTGTTTTTT.

V usage is TRBV9 and J usage is TRBJ1-5; tentatively, D is TRBD1 (5 bases). The V end was cut by 0 bases, the J end by 2 bases, with 6 bases between. The CDR3 sequence is 14 residues long. CDR1 and CDR2 from the germline V gene are SGDLS and YYNGEE. The CDR3 here is CASSVEGGNQPQHF. The CDR3 nucleotides are TGTGCCAGCAGCGTAGAAGGGGGCAATCAGCCCCAGCATTTT.

This rearrangement joins TRBV9 to TRBJ2-1; 7 bases map to TRBD1. The CDR3 covers 14 residues. In germline, CDR1 is SGDLS, CDR2 YYNGEE. After removal of 4 bases from V and 5 bases from J, the junction contained 6 bases not matched to a gene. The CDR3, as DNA: TGTGCCAGCAGCCCGCAGACAGGGAACAATGAGCAGTTCTTC. Amino acids: CASSPQTGNNEQFF.

This chain links TRBV19 with TRBJ2-1; D is possibly TRBD2 (6 bases). Germline CDR1 LNHDA, CDR2 SQIVND (reference sequence). The CDR3 contains 12 residues. The V end was cut by 9 bases, the J end by 2 bases, with 8 bases between. The CDR3 DNA reads as TGTGCCAGCGGAGGGCCCTACAATGAGCAGTTCTTC. This codes for CASGGPYNEQFF.

The gene calls are TRBV11-2 and TRBJ2-1, with 10 bases aligning to TRBD2. Germline loops: CDR1 SGHAT, CDR2 FQNNGV. The V segment lost 3 bases and the J segment 7 bases; nucleotides outside the gene matches: 6. This CDR3 region has 15 residues. The CDR3 bases are TGTGCCAGCAGCTTCCAGCGGGAGGGCCATAATGAGCAGTTCTTC. Encoded protein: CASSFQREGHNEQFF.

This chain connects TRBV15 to TRBJ1-6; D unresolved. CDR3 length equals 13 residues. The germline CDR1 and CDR2 sequences are LNHNV and YYDKDF (reference sequence). Trimming left V 6 bases short and J 8 bases short, with 11 bases between. CDR3: CATSSNLDSPLHF. As DNA, the CDR3 is TGTGCCACCAGTTCGAACCTAGATTCACCCCTCCACTTT.

The rearrangement joins TRBV9 to TRBJ1-1; TRBD1 matches at 8 bases. J was trimmed by 4 bases and V by 2 bases; bases with no gene match: 1. CDR3 length: 13 amino acids. CDR1 is SGDLS and CDR2 is YYNGEE in the germline V gene. As DNA, the CDR3 is TGTGCCAGCAGCGTTGGACAGGGCACTGAAGCTTTCTTT. Residues: CASSVGQGTEAFF.

The gene calls are TRBV18 and TRBJ2-7; TRBD2 matches 13 bases. The CDR3 is 15 amino acids. V lost 3 bases to trimming and J lost 6 bases; unmatched junction nucleotides: 5. Germline CDR1 is KGHSH and CDR2 is LQKENI. CDR3 in amino acids: CASSPRTSGSSEQYF. The CDR3 bases are TGTGCCAGCTCACCCAGGACTAGCGGGAGTTCCGAGCAGTACTTC.

The rearrangement links TRBV6-5 to TRBJ1-2; maybe TRBD1 (5 bases). V lost 8 bases, J lost 3 bases, and 16 bases lay in between. Germline CDR1 MNHEY, CDR2 SVGAGI. The CDR3 has 14 amino acids. This CDR3 is CASGRQGGYYGYTF. CDR3 in DNA: TGTGCCAGCGGTCGTCAGGGAGGGTACTATGGCTACACCTTC.

This chain links TRBV7-2 with TRBJ2-1; D is perhaps TRBD2 (6 bases). There are 14 residues in the CDR3. The germline V gene has CDR1 SGHTA and CDR2 FQGNSA. V was cut by 6 bases and J by 4 bases, with 13 bases left in between. The CDR3 protein is CASRLPGLYNEQFF. CDR3 in DNA: TGTGCCAGCAGGCTCCCGGGACTTTACAATGAGCAGTTCTTC.

The chain recombines TRBV7-9 with TRBJ1-1, with a possible D match to TRBD1 (5 bases). Looked up from germline, CDR1 is SEHNR and CDR2 is FQNEAQ (reference sequence). The CDR3 extends over 15 amino acids. The germline V and J ends were trimmed by 5 bases and 1 base, with 14 bases remaining between them. CDR3 sequence reads: CASSPRGVRNTEAFF. The CDR3 bases are TGTGCCAGCAGCCCCCGGGGGGTCCGGAACACTGAAGCTTTCTTT.